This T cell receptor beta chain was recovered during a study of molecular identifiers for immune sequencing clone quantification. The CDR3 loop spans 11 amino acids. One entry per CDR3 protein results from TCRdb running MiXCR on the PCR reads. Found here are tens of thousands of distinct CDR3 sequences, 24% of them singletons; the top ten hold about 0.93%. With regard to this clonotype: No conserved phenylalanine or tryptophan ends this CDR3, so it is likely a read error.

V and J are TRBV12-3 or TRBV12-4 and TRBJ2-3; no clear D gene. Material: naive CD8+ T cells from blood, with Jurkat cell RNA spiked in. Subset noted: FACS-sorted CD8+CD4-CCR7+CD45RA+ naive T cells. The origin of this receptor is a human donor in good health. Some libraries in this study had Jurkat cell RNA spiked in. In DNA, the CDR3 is TGTGCGAGCAGTTCCGGCAGTCGCCAGTATGTT. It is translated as CASSSGSRQYV.